This T cell receptor beta chain derives from a study of T cells in localized non-small cell lung cancer. Germline V CDR1 and CDR2: SNHLY, FYNNEI. V gave up 7 bases and J gave up 0 bases; unmatched junction bases: 3. The CDR3 is 14 residues long. Libraries were prepared by immunoSEQ multiplex PCR; TCRdb keeps only in-frame clonotypes and omits some of them. In the table there are roughly 30,000 clones, around 92% of which are singletons. J is TRBJ2-3 and V is TRBV2; 8 bases are a match to TRBD2. The sequence was collected from a woman aged 40 to 75 with stage III lung adenocarcinoma. The sample consisted of peripheral blood mononuclear cells, taken before any cancer treatment. This CDR3 is CASKLAVSTDTQYF. The DNA of the CDR3 is TGTGCCAGCAAACTAGCGGTTAGCACAGATACGCAGTATTTT.